Each of the 24 T cell receptor beta chains below was sequenced from the same sample in a study of CD8+ T cells in alopecia areata. Sequencing used cDNA as its template, made by extracting RNA and reverse transcribing it. Assay: immunoSEQ multiplex PCR; the TCRdb copy retains only in-frame clones and omits some. This table holds roughly 180,000 clones, approximately 51% found once. Treatment here: oral pan-JAK inhibitor, 5-10 mg twice daily. The material was CD8+ T cells sorted from blood, obtained around week 53, from a patient treated with tofacitinib. These receptors were collected from a human donor with alopecia areata.

This chain uses TRBV29-1 with TRBJ2-7, with unresolved D. Trimming cost V 0 bases and J 4 bases, with 4 bases left between them. The germline CDR1 and CDR2 sequences are SQVTM and ANQGSEA. The CDR3 is 11 amino acids. Here the CDR3 DNA reads TGCAGCGTTGAAGACAATTACGAGCAGTACTTC. Its protein product is CSVEDNYEQYF.

The table lists this clone with a count of one. DNA of the CDR3: TGTGCCAGCAGTTTATGGGCAGCAGATACGCAGTATTTT. Residues: CASSLWAADTQYF. This chain joins TRBV27 and TRBJ2-3; D call uncertain. The V gene's germline CDR1 is MNHEY and CDR2 SMNVEV (reference sequence). This CDR3 is 13 amino acids long. The V end was cut by 1 base, the J end by 4 bases, with 6 bases between.

This clone was detected once. This rearrangement joins TRBV4-2 to TRBJ1-2; D gene uncertain. Trimming took 1 base from V and 5 from J, leaving 8 bases between them. The CDR3 runs to 13 residues. The germline gives CDR1 LGHNA, CDR2 YNFKEQ. As DNA, the CDR3 is TGTGCCAGCAGCCAAGGGCCAGGTTATGGCTACACCTTC. Its protein is CASSQGPGYGYTF.

A single count supports this clone. Written as DNA, the CDR3 is TGTGCCAGCAGTGGACAGGGGGCGGTCACTGAAGCTTTCTTT. It yields the protein CASSGQGAVTEAFF. The chain couples TRBV25-1 to TRBJ1-1; 10 nucleotides agree with TRBD1. Germline V gives CDR1 MGHDK, CDR2 SYGVNS. V trimming: 4 bases; J trimming: 4 bases; junction bases outside the gene matches: 3. The CDR3 contains 14 residues.

The rearrangement links TRBV25-1 to TRBJ2-3; TRBD2 might be the D (6 bases). The germline V gene has CDR1 MGHDK and CDR2 SYGVNS. CDR3 length: 15 amino acids. V lost 3 bases and J lost 6, with 16 bases in between. This chain's CDR3 is CASSEEGLYPDTQYF. The CDR3 nucleotides are TGTGCCAGCAGTGAGGAGGGCCTCTATCCGGATACGCAGTATTTT.

The genes are TRBV13 and TRBJ2-3; 8 bases map to TRBD2. V lost 4 bases to trimming and J lost 3 bases; unmatched junction nucleotides: 0. The CDR3 has 13 residues. Germline values: CDR1 PRHDT, CDR2 FYEKMQ (reference sequence). The CDR3 DNA sequence: TGTGCCAGCAGCTCTAGCGGGACAGATACGCAGTATTTT. Translating it yields CASSSSGTDTQYF.

This clone occurred a few times. The chain has TRBV11-2 and TRBJ2-3; 7 nucleotides match TRBD1. The V gene's germline CDR1 is SGHAT and CDR2 FQNNGV. V lost 2 bases and J lost 7; bases outside the gene matches: 6. CDR3 length: 14 amino acids. The CDR3 nucleotides are TGTGCCAGCAGCTTAAGGACAGGCTACTATACGCAGTATTTT. This translates into CASSLRTGYYTQYF.

V usage is TRBV5-1 and J usage is TRBJ2-7, with D hard to call. V was clipped by 4 bases and J by 0 bases, with 17 bases between them. The CDR3 is 16 residues long. The germline gives CDR1 SGHRS, CDR2 YFSETQ. The CDR3 DNA follows: TGCGCCAGCAGCCTTGACTTGGCGGCCAGCTCCTACGAGCAGTACTTC. It specifies CASSLDLAASSYEQYF.

This clone was counted between two and nine times. The chain has TRBV5-1 and TRBJ2-1; D is ambiguous. This CDR3 comprises 12 residues. V gave up 0 bases and J gave up 7 bases, with 5 bases separating them. Germline V CDR1 and CDR2: SGHRS, YFSETQ. The CDR3 is CASSLDGNEQFF. In nucleotides, the CDR3 is TGCGCCAGCAGCTTGGACGGGAATGAGCAGTTCTTC.

V gene TRBV4-3 combines with J gene TRBJ2-7, with D hard to call. CDR1 and CDR2 (germline): LGHNA, YSLEER. This CDR3 region has 13 residues. V gave up 4 bases and J gave up 4 bases, with 11 bases separating them. CDR3 coding DNA: TGCGCCAGCAGCCCCGGTCAGACTTACGAGCAGTACTTC. Translation gives CASSPGQTYEQYF.

V and J are TRBV30 and TRBJ2-5; D is ambiguous. The J call may be faulty, since TRBJ2-7 better matches the DNA end. Per the germline V gene, CDR1 is GTSNPN and CDR2 is SVGIG (reference sequence). The CDR3 contains 11 residues. CDR3 protein: CAWSLSYEQYF. CDR3 in DNA: TGTGCCTGGAGCCTGTCCTACGAGCAGTACTTC.

This chain joins TRBV6-5 and TRBJ1-1; 8 bases map to TRBD1. The CDR3 spans 15 residues. V lost 5 bases, J lost 0 bases, and 5 bases stayed unmatched. Germline assignment: CDR1 MNHEY and CDR2 SVGAGI. The CDR3 here is CASSPTGVVNTEAFF. In DNA form, the CDR3 reads TGTGCCAGCAGTCCGACAGGGGTCGTGAACACTGAAGCTTTCTTT.

About this clone itself: Additional DNA sequences in this sample encode the identical CDR3. V is TRBV7-3 and J is TRBJ1-1; weak D call: TRBD1 (5 bases). Per the germline V gene, CDR1 is SGHTA and CDR2 is FQGTGA. The CDR3 loop spans 13 amino acids. Between the trimmed V and J ends, which lost 1 base and 4 bases, there was a span of 7 bases. CDR3 loop: CASSLMGGTEAFF. The CDR3 coding sequence is TGTGCCAGCAGCTTAATGGGGGGCACTGAAGCTTTCTTT.

This clone was seen only a few times. The chain couples TRBV14 to TRBJ2-3, with TRBD1 as a possible D gene (6 bases). V lost 5 bases and J 6 bases, leaving 18 bases between the germline ends. This CDR3 comprises 15 residues. Germline CDR1 SGHDN, CDR2 FVKESK. Here the CDR3 reads CASSKLRGVVDTQYF. CDR3 sequence (DNA): TGTGCCAGCAGCAAACTCAGGGGCGTGGTGGATACGCAGTATTTT.

J is TRBJ2-2 and V is TRBV19; 9 nucleotides match TRBD2. Germline assignment: CDR1 LNHDA and CDR2 SQIVND (reference sequence). V shed 7 bases and J 3 bases; nucleotides not matched to a gene: 6. This CDR3 is built from 15 residues. CDR3 nucleotides: TGTGCCAGTAAACCCCGACTAGCGGACACCGGGGAGCTGTTTTTT. Translation: CASKPRLADTGELFF.

The chain carries TRBV9 and TRBJ2-1; D gene uncertain. CDR3 length: 12 residues. The germline V gene has CDR1 SGDLS and CDR2 YYNGEE. V lost 3 bases and J 7 bases, leaving 8 bases between the germline ends. The CDR3, as DNA: TGTGCCAGCAGCGCCGCAACTAATGAGCAGTTCTTC. This codes for CASSAATNEQFF.

V gene TRBV12-5 combines with J gene TRBJ2-3; D gene ambiguous. This CDR3 is 13 amino acids long. The germline V and J ends were trimmed by 6 bases and 4 bases, with 11 bases remaining between them. The germline CDR1 and CDR2 sequences are LGHNT and FRNRAP. The CDR3 here is CASGPSGPDTQYF. CDR3 nucleotide sequence: TGTGCTAGTGGCCCCTCGGGCCCAGATACGCAGTATTTT.

V gene TRBV27 combines with J gene TRBJ2-7, with D perhaps TRBD1 (5 bases). In germline, CDR1 is MNHEY, CDR2 SMNVEV (reference sequence). This CDR3 spans 14 amino acids. V was shortened by 4 bases and J by 3 bases, with 13 bases between the two germline ends. CDR3 DNA sequence: TGTGCCAGCAGTTCCAGGGTCGCGTACTACGAGCAGTACTTC. Translated: CASSSRVAYYEQYF.

This chain connects TRBV5-4 to TRBJ2-7; D remains unclear. This CDR3 has 14 residues. The V end lost 0 bases, the J end lost 3 bases, and 10 bases lay between the germline ends. Germline CDR1 and CDR2: SGHNT and YYREEE (reference sequence). The DNA of the CDR3 is TGTGCCAGCAGCTTGGGCGCGGTAATCTACGAGCAGTACTTC. Encoded protein: CASSLGAVIYEQYF.

The CDR3 protein is CAWSTSYEQYF. The DNA for the CDR3 is TGTGCCTGGAGTACCTCCTACGAGCAGTACTTC. The chain links TRBV30 to TRBJ2-7, with no clear D. This CDR3 comprises 11 residues. V lost 2 bases, J lost 0 bases, and 2 bases lay in between. CDR1 is GTSNPN and CDR2 is SVGIG in the germline V gene (reference sequence).

J is TRBJ2-7 and V is TRBV13; unclear D gene. The ends were cut back, 2 bases at V and 2 bases at J, with 4 bases in the middle. This CDR3 comprises 12 residues. Looked up from germline, CDR1 is PRHDT and CDR2 is FYEKMQ (reference sequence). The CDR3 coding sequence is TGTGCCAGCAGCTTAAATCCCTACGAGCAGTACTTC. The encoded protein is CASSLNPYEQYF.

The chain combines TRBV18 with TRBJ2-5, with D possibly TRBD2 on 6 matching bases. V was clipped by 6 bases and J by 2 bases, with 10 bases between them. CDR1 KGHSH and CDR2 LQKENI come from the germline V gene. This CDR3 contains 13 residues. Here the CDR3 reads CASSLRGQETQYF. The CDR3 DNA follows: TGTGCCAGCTCCCTCCGGGGGCAAGAGACCCAGTACTTC. Full variable domain (remainder filled in from reference TRBV18 and TRBJ2-5): NAGVMQNPRHLVRRRGQEARLRCSPMKGHSHVYWYRQLPEEGLKFMVYLQKENIIDESGMPKERFSAEFPKEGPSILRIQQVVRGDSAAYFCASSLRGQETQYFGPGTRLLVL.

The rearrangement links TRBV7-2 to TRBJ2-5; D is unclear. V was cut by 5 bases and J by 0 bases, with 16 bases left in between. Germline loops: CDR1 SGHTA, CDR2 FQGNSA. The CDR3 has 16 residues. The CDR3 is CASSPRFDTYQETQYF. In DNA form, the CDR3 reads TGTGCCAGCAGCCCGCGGTTTGACACGTACCAAGAGACCCAGTACTTC. Complete variable domain (other parts from reference TRBV7-2 and TRBJ2-5): GAGVSQSPSNKVTEKGKDVELRCDPISGHTALYWYRQSLGQGLEFLIYFQGNSAPDKSGLPSDRFSAERTGGSVSTLTIQRTQQEDSAVYLCASSPRFDTYQETQYFGPGTRLLVL.

The chain couples TRBV13 to TRBJ2-7; the D gene is possibly TRBD1 (6 bases). V lost 2 bases to trimming and J lost 2 bases, with 7 bases between them. CDR1 is PRHDT, CDR2 FYEKMQ, per germline (reference sequence). The CDR3 has 13 residues. CDR3 in DNA: TGTGCCAGCAGCTTAAGGGACACCTACGAGCAGTACTTC. This gives the protein CASSLRDTYEQYF.